The sequence of this T cell receptor (beta chain) was determined in a study of T-cell reconstitution after alpha-beta-depleted transplantation in children. Study outcomes and limitations: There were reportedly several hundred expanded graft clones from which alpha-beta T cells came about two months after transplant. Where some patients showed high TCRbeta diversity at day 60, it came from recipient T cells and thymic progenitors that had survived. It was newly produced T cells that mostly accounted for T-cell counts and diversity one year after transplant.

Unique molecular identifiers were incorporated into the prepared TCRbeta library. One entry per CDR3 protein, called by TCRdb with MiXCR from the PCR reads. The sample has about 290,000 distinct CDR3 sequences; around 7.1% are singletons. There are a few counts of this clonotype. Its target is not known. The CDR3 is made up of 14 amino acids. The V and J ends lost 3 bases and 3 bases respectively, with 12 bases between them. In germline, CDR1 is MNHNS, CDR2 SASEGT. This chain links TRBV6-1 with TRBJ2-7, with D uncertain. The sequencing used peripheral blood, collected 360 days after TCRalphabeta/CD19-depleted stem cell transplant. This sequence was found in a female patient aged 2 to 10 who had a stem cell transplant for Fanconi anemia, so the T cells may come from the graft donor. The CDR3 loop is CASSDRARIYEQYF. CDR3 DNA sequence: TGTGCCAGCAGTGATCGGGCTCGGATCTACGAGCAGTACTTC.